These 25 T cell receptor beta chains came from one sample sequenced in a study of PD-1 blockade in classical Hodgkin lymphoma. Noted time point: cycle 4 day 1 (C4D1), after more than five weeks of nivolumab. Every one of the patients relapsed after autologous stem cell transplantation (brentuximab vedotin exposure was variable). Starting with thawed PBMCs, CD4+ T cells were purified by magnetic negative selection. Sequencing used immunoSEQ multiplex PCR; TCRdb keeps in-frame clones, though not all of them. The table lists around 26,000 clones, around 86% of them singletons, with around 3% in the top ten. The sample in question was CD4+ T cells from blood, obtained before the fourth cycle of nivolumab. The origin of the receptors is a human donor with classical Hodgkin lymphoma.

The chain employs TRBV7-2 and TRBJ2-5, with 8 positions matching TRBD2. The J segment lost 5 bases and the V segment lost 4 bases, leaving 3 bases of the junction unmatched. This CDR3 contains 13 residues. Germline V CDR1 and CDR2: SGHTA, FQGNSA. The chain's CDR3 is CASSSGLAETQYF. The CDR3 region has the DNA TGTGCCAGCAGCTCCGGACTAGCTGAGACCCAGTACTTC.

The chain uses TRBV29-1 and TRBJ1-1, with 8 positions matching TRBD1. Per the germline V gene, CDR1 is SQVTM and CDR2 is ANQGSEA. The CDR3 loop spans 13 amino acids. V gave up 3 bases and J gave up 10 bases; unmatched junction bases: 10. The CDR3 region has the DNA TGCAGCGTTGAGCAGTCAGGGGGCTTTGTAGCTTTCTTT. This codes for CSVEQSGGFVAFF.

The V call is TRBV2, the J call TRBJ1-3; D unclear. V gave up 2 bases and J gave up 4 bases, with 12 bases separating them. The CDR3 is made up of 15 amino acids. Germline lookup yields CDR1 SNHLY and CDR2 FYNNEI. CDR3 in amino acids: CASSESRIGGNTIYF. CDR3 coding DNA: TGTGCCAGCAGTGAATCCCGGATCGGCGGAAACACCATATATTTT.

The V and J genes are TRBV7-9 and TRBJ2-3, with TRBD1 matching over 7 bases. V trimming: 3 bases; J trimming: 3 bases; junction bases outside the gene matches: 3. The germline CDR1 and CDR2 sequences are SEHNR and FQNEAQ (reference sequence). This CDR3 spans 14 amino acids. CDR3 sequence (DNA): TGTGCCAGCAGCTTGGGACAGACTACAGATACGCAGTATTTT. It yields the protein CASSLGQTTDTQYF.

The chain combines TRBV30 with TRBJ1-6; D remains ambiguous. There are 12 residues in the CDR3. From germline, CDR1 is GTSNPN and CDR2 SVGIG (reference sequence). Trimming removed 3 bases from V and 16 bases from J, with 16 bases in between. CDR3 sequence (DNA): TGTGCCTGGAGCGGTTCGGGGTCAGAGCTCCACTTT. Translated, it gives CAWSGSGSELHF.

This clone was counted once. The genes are TRBV7-9 and TRBJ2-7; 12 bases line up with TRBD2. The J segment lost 1 base and the V segment lost 8 bases, leaving 3 bases of the junction unmatched. CDR1 is SEHNR, CDR2 FQNEAQ, per germline (reference sequence). CDR3 size: 14 residues. The CDR3 DNA follows: TGTGCCAGCGCACTAGCGGGGGGTTCCTACGAGCAGTACTTC. Translated: CASALAGGSYEQYF.

This rearrangement joins TRBV6-5 to TRBJ1-2; D ambiguous. The V gene's germline CDR1 is MNHEY and CDR2 SVGAGI. There are 14 residues in the CDR3. V was clipped by 6 bases and J by 8 bases, with 19 bases between them. CDR3 nucleotide sequence: TGTGCCAGCAGGGCTGGTACTATAACAAACGGCTACACCTTC. Its translation is CASRAGTITNGYTF.

The chain carries TRBV14 and TRBJ1-1; tentative D call: TRBD1 (6 bases). The germline CDR1 and CDR2 sequences are SGHDN and FVKESK. Trimming removed 4 bases from V and 0 bases from J, with 12 bases in between. CDR3 length equals 15 residues. The CDR3 DNA sequence: TGTGCCAGCAGCCTTCCAGGGGCGCTGAACACTGAAGCTTTCTTT. Protein: CASSLPGALNTEAFF.

The chain joins TRBV6-5 to TRBJ1-2; 10 bases map to TRBD1. The CDR3 covers 15 residues. The V gene's germline CDR1 is MNHEY and CDR2 SVGAGI. V was clipped by 6 bases and J by 5 bases; unmatched bases: 9. This chain's CDR3 is CASRETTGGWYGYTF. The DNA for the CDR3 is TGTGCCAGCAGGGAAACGACAGGGGGCTGGTATGGCTACACCTTC.

V gene TRBV9 combines with J gene TRBJ2-1; D is unclear. The CDR3 has 15 amino acids. The V gene lost 0 bases and the J gene lost 0 bases, with 7 bases spanning the gap. Germline V gene lookup returns CDR1 SGDLS and CDR2 YYNGEE. In DNA form, the CDR3 reads TGTGCCAGCAGCGTAGACGTGGGCTCCTACAATGAGCAGTTCTTC. It encodes CASSVDVGSYNEQFF.

J is TRBJ1-2 and V is TRBV18, with D possibly matching TRBD1 (5 bases). Germline V CDR1 and CDR2: KGHSH, LQKENI. Trimming took 0 bases from V and 8 from J, leaving 16 bases between them. The CDR3 contains 15 residues. As DNA, the CDR3 is TGTGCCAGCTCACCACCGGCCCTCCCTCGGGGGGGCTACACCTTC. Amino acids: CASSPPALPRGGYTF.

This clone turned up a few times. J is TRBJ2-7 and V is TRBV9, with 8 bases aligning to TRBD2. CDR1 is SGDLS, CDR2 YYNGEE, per germline. This CDR3 contains 17 residues. Trimming cost V 4 bases and J 0 bases; bases outside gene matches: 12. The CDR3 bases are TGTGCCAGCAGCCCCCGAGCGGGGGCCTTACCCTCCTACGAGCAGTACTTC. Its protein is CASSPRAGALPSYEQYF. The whole variable domain, filled in from reference TRBV9 and TRBJ2-7, reads DSGVTQTPKHLITATGQRVTLRCSPRSGDLSVYWYQQSLDQGLQFLIQYYNGEERAKGNILERFSAQQFPDLHSELNLSSLELGDSALYFCASSPRAGALPSYEQYFGPGTRLTVT.

The CDR3 nucleotides read TGTGCCAGCTCTCTCCCCGGGACAGGGAATAACTATGGCTACACCTTC. Its translation is CASSLPGTGNNYGYTF. This chain uses TRBV18 with TRBJ1-2, with 9 positions matching TRBD1. V lost 6 bases to trimming and J lost 1 base; unmatched junction nucleotides: 9. This CDR3 is built from 16 residues. Germline-derived CDR1 and CDR2 are KGHSH and LQKENI.

To note about this clone: The same CDR3 arises from other DNA sequences in this sample as well. V and J are TRBV2 and TRBJ1-2, with D tentatively TRBD1 (5 bases). The CDR3 covers 12 residues. The V gene's germline CDR1 is SNHLY and CDR2 FYNNEI. V was pared by 1 base and J by 6 bases, with 6 bases between. The CDR3 sequence: CASSEGGDGYTF. The CDR3 region has the DNA TGTGCCAGCAGTGAAGGAGGGGATGGCTACACCTTC.

The chain couples TRBV5-1 to TRBJ1-1, with TRBD1 matching over 8 bases. Germline-derived CDR1 and CDR2 are SGHRS and YFSETQ. V dropped 4 bases and J dropped 11; count of bases not matched to a gene: 10. This CDR3 contains 13 residues. CDR3 residues: CASSHATGGQAFF. DNA for the CDR3: TGCGCCAGCAGCCATGCCACAGGGGGGCAGGCTTTCTTT.

The chain combines TRBV4-2 with TRBJ2-4, with unresolved D. CDR1 and CDR2 (germline): LGHNA, YNFKEQ. This CDR3 comprises 18 residues. V was trimmed by 0 bases and J by 5 bases, leaving 20 bases between them. The CDR3 spells CASSQEGTWTEKQNIQYF. The DNA of the CDR3 is TGTGCCAGCAGCCAAGAAGGAACCTGGACGGAAAAACAAAACATTCAGTACTTC.

The count of this clone is one. The V call is TRBV28, the J call TRBJ1-1; D gene ambiguous. CDR3 size: 13 residues. Between the trimmed V and J ends, which lost 4 bases and 6 bases, there was a span of 12 bases. Germline CDR1 MDHEN, CDR2 SYDVKM. The CDR3 nucleotides read TGTGCCAGCAGTTCCGGATCAGGCGCTGAAGCTTTCTTT. Protein: CASSSGSGAEAFF.

The chain joins TRBV2 to TRBJ1-3; the D gene is possibly TRBD1 (6 bases). Germline V lookup: CDR1 SNHLY, CDR2 FYNNEI. Trimming cost V 2 bases and J 4 bases, with 9 bases left between them. The CDR3 totals 14 residues. CDR3 DNA sequence: TGTGCCAGCAGTGAAAACAGGGCGGGAAACACCATATATTTT. Translation gives CASSENRAGNTIYF.

This clone was seen only a few times. The chain combines TRBV5-6 with TRBJ1-1; perhaps TRBD1 as D (5 bases). V shed 5 bases and J shed 1 base, with 15 bases lying between them. The CDR3 sequence is 15 residues long. Germline-derived CDR1 and CDR2 are SGHDT and YYEEEE. CDR3 bases: TGTGCCAGCAGTTCCTTATCTACAGGGAACACTGAAGCTTTCTTT. This sequence encodes CASSSLSTGNTEAFF.

The CDR3 DNA is TGCGCCAGCAGCCAAGGGTTACTTAGGCGGGGGGGACAAGAGACCCAGTACTTC. It encodes CASSQGLLRRGGQETQYF. The rearrangement uses TRBV4-1 and TRBJ2-5; 9 nucleotides align to TRBD2. Germline loops: CDR1 MGHRA, CDR2 YSYEKL. The V segment lost 1 base and the J segment 2 bases; nucleotides outside the gene matches: 11. The CDR3 loop spans 18 amino acids.

The V gene is TRBV4-1, the J gene TRBJ2-3, with 10 bases lining up with TRBD1. The CDR3 sequence is 17 residues long. Trimming took 1 base from V and 2 from J; bases not matched to a gene: 6. Germline CDR1 is MGHRA and CDR2 is YSYEKL. The CDR3 sequence is CASSQGSGQGYTDTQYF. CDR3 DNA: TGCGCCAGCAGCCAAGGGTCGGGACAGGGGTACACAGATACGCAGTATTTT.

J is TRBJ2-1 and V is TRBV6-6; D gene unclear. This CDR3 spans 11 amino acids. With 1 base removed from V and 9 bases from J, the gap between germline ends came to 4 bases. Germline V gene sequence: CDR1 MNHNY, CDR2 SVGAGI (reference sequence). This chain's CDR3 is CASSYYAEQFF. The CDR3 bases are TGTGCCAGCAGTTACTACGCTGAGCAGTTCTTC.

The CDR3 DNA reads as TGTGCCAGCAGTTACTTCGGAGAACAGTTTAACTATGGCTACACCTTC. Encoded protein: CASSYFGEQFNYGYTF. This chain links TRBV6-5 with TRBJ1-2; D is uncertain. This CDR3 spans 16 amino acids. The germline V gene encodes CDR1 MNHEY and CDR2 SVGAGI. V lost 1 base and J 1 base, leaving 13 bases between the germline ends.

This clone showed up just a few times. The J gene is TRBJ1-6, the V gene TRBV5-6; D is possibly TRBD1 (5 bases). This CDR3 contains 13 residues. Between the trimmed V and J ends, which lost 5 bases and 5 bases, there was a span of 8 bases. The V gene's germline CDR1 is SGHDT and CDR2 YYEEEE. CDR3 coding DNA: TGTGCCAGCAGTGACAGAGATAATTCACCCCTCCACTTT. It specifies CASSDRDNSPLHF.

The chain employs TRBV4-3 and TRBJ1-3, with D unresolved. V lost 3 bases to trimming and J lost 0 bases, with 12 bases between them. This CDR3 comprises 16 residues. Germline-derived CDR1 and CDR2 are LGHNA and YSLEER. The DNA for the CDR3 is TGCGCCAGCAGCCAGCGGGCCTCCTACTCTGGAAACACCATATATTTT. It yields the protein CASSQRASYSGNTIYF.